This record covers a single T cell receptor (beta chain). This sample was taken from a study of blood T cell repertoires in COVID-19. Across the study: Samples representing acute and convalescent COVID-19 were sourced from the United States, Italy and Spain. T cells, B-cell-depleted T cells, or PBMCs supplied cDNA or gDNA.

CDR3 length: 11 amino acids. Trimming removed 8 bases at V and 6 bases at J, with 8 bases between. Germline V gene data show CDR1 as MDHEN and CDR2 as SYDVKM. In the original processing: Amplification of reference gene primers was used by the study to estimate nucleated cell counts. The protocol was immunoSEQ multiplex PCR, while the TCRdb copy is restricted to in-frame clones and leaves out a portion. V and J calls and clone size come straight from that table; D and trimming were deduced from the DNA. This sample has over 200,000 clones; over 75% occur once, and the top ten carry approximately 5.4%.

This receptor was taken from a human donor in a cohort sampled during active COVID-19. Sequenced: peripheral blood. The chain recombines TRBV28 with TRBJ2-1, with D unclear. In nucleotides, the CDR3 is TGTGCCAGCTTGTACGGCAATGAGCAGTTCTTC. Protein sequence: CASLYGNEQFF.